The next 28 T cell receptor beta chains were all read from a single sample in a study of T cells after yellow fever vaccination. Via MiXCR, TCRdb re-called the 5' RACE reads, giving one row per CDR3 protein. The sample consists of a few hundred thousand distinct CDR3 sequences, 8% to 9.5% of them appearing once. Source: PBMCs, taken roughly seven weeks after the first yellow fever vaccination. The receptors shown here come from a man aged 18 to 35 who received the YFV17D yellow fever vaccine.

This clonotype was seen a handful of times. This chain uses TRBV7-2 with TRBJ2-6; TRBD1 is a possible D gene (5 bases). Trimming cost V 1 base and J 4 bases, with 5 bases left between them. This CDR3 is built from 14 residues. CDR1 is SGHTA, CDR2 FQGNSA, per germline. The CDR3: CASSLGGGANVLTF. The CDR3 DNA reads as TGTGCCAGCAGCTTAGGGGGCGGGGCCAACGTCCTGACTTTC.

The CDR3 loop reads CASSPPPGEPFEEQYF. The CDR3 coding sequence is TGTGCCAGCAGTCCCCCCCCCGGGGAGCCTTTTGAAGAGCAGTACTTC. The chain joins TRBV6-1 to TRBJ2-7; tentative D call: TRBD2 (5 bases). Deletions cut 5 bases from V and 7 bases from J, with 24 bases between. Germline V gene lookup returns CDR1 MNHNS and CDR2 SASEGT. This CDR3 contains 16 residues.

The chain has TRBV7-6 and TRBJ2-5; 9 nucleotides match TRBD1. Germline CDR1 and CDR2: SGHVS and FNYEAQ. Trimming removed 7 bases from V and 6 bases from J; junction bases left unmatched: 15. CDR3 length: 16 amino acids. The CDR3: CASNRGRWEIAQTQYF. As DNA, the CDR3 is TGTGCCAGCAACAGGGGGCGGTGGGAGATTGCACAGACCCAGTACTTC.

About this clonotype itself: A read error may produce the germline difference seen at one junction end. This chain connects TRBV7-3 to TRBJ2-5; perhaps D is TRBD1 or TRBD2 (6 bases each). This CDR3 spans 14 amino acids. CDR1 SGHTA and CDR2 FQGTGA come from the germline V gene. CDR3 bases: TGTGCCAGCAGCTCGGTCGGGGGCCAAGACACCCAGTACTTC. It encodes CASSSVGGQDTQYF. Complete variable domain (other parts from reference TRBV7-3 and TRBJ2-5): GAGVSQTPSNKVTEKGKYVELRCDPISGHTALYWYRQSLGQGPEFLIYFQGTGAADDSGLPNDRFFAVRPEGSVSTLKIQRTERGDSAVYLCASSSVGGQDTQYFGPGTRLLVL.

The chain joins TRBV6-2 or TRBV6-3 to TRBJ1-2; 10 positions match TRBD1. V trimming: 6 bases; J trimming: 4 bases; junction bases outside the gene matches: 8. In germline, CDR1 is MNHEY, CDR2 SVGEGT. The CDR3 contains 15 residues. CDR3 coding DNA: TGTGCCAGCAGGTCCGGGACAGGGGCAGTCTATGGCTACACCTTC. It is translated as CASRSGTGAVYGYTF.

This clonotype was detected ten times or more. This chain uses TRBV29-1 with TRBJ1-3, with D possibly matching TRBD1 (5 bases). The CDR3 length is 13 residues. Looked up from germline, CDR1 is SQVTM and CDR2 is ANQGSEA. V was trimmed by 4 bases and J by 0 bases, leaving 7 bases between them. The CDR3 bases are TGCAGCGTTGGTACAGGCTCTGGAAACACCATATATTTT. As protein: CSVGTGSGNTIYF.

This clonotype was picked up a small number of times. This sequence joins TRBV5-1 and TRBJ1-1; D is uncertain. V was trimmed by 2 bases and J by 0 bases, leaving 14 bases between them. CDR1 and CDR2 from the germline V gene are SGHRS and YFSETQ. CDR3 length: 16 amino acids. The CDR3 DNA is TGCGCCAGCAGCTTACGACATCTTGGGGTGAACACTGAAGCTTTCTTT. Its protein product is CASSLRHLGVNTEAFF.

This clonotype appeared a few times. This chain joins TRBV6-1 and TRBJ2-7; 10 nucleotides agree with TRBD2. The germline V gene encodes CDR1 MNHNS and CDR2 SASEGT. The CDR3 length is 15 residues. Trimming at V came to 6 bases and at J to 0 bases, leaving 5 bases not matched to a gene. CDR3 in DNA: TGTGCCAGCAGGATTAGCGGGGGGAACTCCTACGAGCAGTACTTC. Translated, it gives CASRISGGNSYEQYF.

This chain uses TRBV20-1 with TRBJ1-1; no definite D call. Germline lookup yields CDR1 DFQATT and CDR2 SNEGSKA (reference sequence). This CDR3 spans 11 amino acids. The ends were cut back, 3 bases at V and 6 bases at J, with 8 bases in the middle. This chain's CDR3 is CSASGVSEAFF. CDR3 DNA sequence: TGCAGTGCTAGTGGGGTCTCTGAAGCTTTCTTT.

This clonotype was seen only once. Relative to the germline gene, one junction end is altered; a read error may explain this. The gene calls are TRBV20-1 and TRBJ1-2; 12 bases map to TRBD1. Germline V CDR1 and CDR2: DFQATT, SNEGSKA (reference sequence). The CDR3 loop spans 16 amino acids. The CDR3 spells CCARSRDRGLVYGYTF. DNA for the CDR3: TGCTGTGCTAGGTCCCGGGACAGGGGGCTGGTTTATGGCTACACCTTC.

The V and J genes are TRBV10-3 and TRBJ2-5, with 7 bases matching TRBD1. Looked up from germline, CDR1 is ENHRY and CDR2 is SYGVKD. Trimming removed 0 bases from V and 4 bases from J; junction bases left unmatched: 8. The CDR3 totals 16 residues. The CDR3 here is CAISESTTGAGETQYF. CDR3 DNA: TGTGCCATCAGTGAGTCGACTACAGGGGCGGGAGAGACCCAGTACTTC.

The chain recombines TRBV30 with TRBJ2-1, with 9 bases aligning to TRBD1. The CDR3 length is 14 residues. Trimming cost V 3 bases and J 8 bases; bases outside gene matches: 8. The germline gives CDR1 GTSNPN, CDR2 SVGIG (reference sequence). CDR3 nucleotide sequence: TGTGCCTGGAGCACGGGACAGGGAATGGATGAGCAGTTCTTC. Its protein is CAWSTGQGMDEQFF. The full variable domain, with the rest looked up from reference TRBV30 and TRBJ2-1, is SQTIHQWPATLVQPVGSPLSLECTVEGTSNPNLYWYRQAAGRGLQLLFYSVGIGQISSEVPQNLSASRPQDRQFILSSKKLLLSDSGFYLCAWSTGQGMDEQFFGPGTRLTVL.

This chain links TRBV5-1 with TRBJ1-1, with D possibly matching TRBD1 (5 bases). The CDR3 is made up of 17 amino acids. Trimming removed 5 bases from V and 3 bases from J, with 23 bases in between. Germline values: CDR1 SGHRS, CDR2 YFSETQ. The CDR3 DNA sequence: TGCGCCAGCAGTTACTACATTGGGACGGGGGTTGACACTGAAGCTTTCTTT. The encoded protein is CASSYYIGTGVDTEAFF. Complete variable domain (other parts from reference TRBV5-1 and TRBJ1-1): KAGVTQTPRYLIKTRGQQVTLSCSPISGHRSVSWYQQTPGQGLQFLFEYFSETQRNKGNFPGRFSGRQFSNSRSEMNVSTLELGDSALYLCASSYYIGTGVDTEAFFGQGTRLTVV.

The CDR3: CATSRGGSNYGYTF. The DNA of the CDR3 is TGTGCCACCAGCCGAGGAGGGAGCAACTATGGCTACACCTTC. The V call is TRBV15, the J call TRBJ1-2; D is ambiguous. The CDR3 sequence is 14 residues long. Germline lookup yields CDR1 LNHNV and CDR2 YYDKDF (reference sequence). V was cut by 5 bases and J by 2 bases, with 12 bases left in between.

The V and J genes are TRBV29-1 and TRBJ1-1; 7 nucleotides agree with TRBD1. Trimming took 4 bases from V and 4 from J; bases not matched to a gene: 12. CDR1 is SQVTM and CDR2 is ANQGSEA in the germline V gene. This CDR3 comprises 15 residues. CDR3 DNA sequence: TGCAGCGTTGGGAGCGGCAGGGGGTCCCCCACTGAAGCTTTCTTT. Translated, it gives CSVGSGRGSPTEAFF.

This clonotype was picked up a small number of times. The chain recombines TRBV30 with TRBJ2-1; no clear D. The CDR3 spans 14 residues. The germline V gene encodes CDR1 GTSNPN and CDR2 SVGIG (reference sequence). Trimming pared 4 bases from V and 2 bases from J, leaving 12 bases between. The CDR3 sequence is CAWKSKDTYNEQFF. For the CDR3, the DNA is TGTGCCTGGAAGTCCAAAGACACCTACAATGAGCAGTTCTTC.

V usage is TRBV20-1 and J usage is TRBJ2-3, with 11 bases fitting TRBD2. V dropped 0 bases and J dropped 3; count of bases not matched to a gene: 11. The CDR3 extends over 18 amino acids. CDR1 is DFQATT, CDR2 SNEGSKA, per germline (reference sequence). CDR3 protein: CSARDSSGGDLLTDTQYF. CDR3 in DNA: TGCAGTGCTAGAGATAGTAGCGGGGGGGATCTACTAACAGATACGCAGTATTTT.

The J gene is TRBJ2-3, the V gene TRBV7-9; TRBD2 agrees at 8 bases. In germline, CDR1 is SEHNR, CDR2 FQNEAQ (reference sequence). The CDR3 runs to 15 residues. Unmatched junction bases numbered 7, after V lost 5 bases and J lost 3 bases. The CDR3 loop reads CASSPRPSGTDTQYF. In nucleotides, the CDR3 is TGTGCCAGCAGCCCTCGCCCTAGCGGGACAGATACGCAGTATTTT.

Only a few counts were recorded for this clonotype. This chain's CDR3 is CASSLSISYEQYF. The CDR3 DNA reads as TGCGCCAGCAGCTTGTCCATCTCCTACGAGCAGTACTTC. The chain is built from TRBV5-1 and TRBJ2-7, with D uncertain. V gave up 1 base and J gave up 0 bases, with 5 bases separating them. The CDR3 runs to 13 residues. CDR1 and CDR2 from the germline V gene are SGHRS and YFSETQ.

This sequence joins TRBV6-2 or TRBV6-3 and TRBJ2-4; maybe TRBD1 (6 bases). Trimming cost V 6 bases and J 7 bases, with 16 bases left between them. The CDR3 contains 14 residues. The germline V gene encodes CDR1 MNHEY and CDR2 SVGEGT. CDR3 DNA: TGTGCCAGCAGGCGGCCAGGGGATGGGAACATTCAGTACTTC. This sequence encodes CASRRPGDGNIQYF.

This clonotype was counted only a few times. The CDR3 is CASSLERSTTDTQYF. For the CDR3, the DNA is TGCGCCAGCAGCTTGGAACGGTCTACCACAGATACGCAGTATTTT. The chain is built from TRBV5-1 and TRBJ2-3, with D unresolved. This CDR3 is built from 15 residues. Looked up from germline, CDR1 is SGHRS and CDR2 is YFSETQ. V was shortened by 0 bases and J by 2 bases, with 10 bases between the two germline ends.

V gene TRBV5-1 combines with J gene TRBJ2-2, with D unresolved. V shed 3 bases and J shed 2 bases, with 11 bases lying between them. This CDR3 is 15 amino acids long. Germline V lookup: CDR1 SGHRS, CDR2 YFSETQ. The CDR3 reads CASSSLRINTGELFF. For the CDR3, the DNA is TGCGCCAGCAGCTCACTACGGATTAACACCGGGGAGCTGTTTTTT. Full variable domain (outside the CDR3, taken from reference TRBV5-1 and TRBJ2-2): KAGVTQTPRYLIKTRGQQVTLSCSPISGHRSVSWYQQTPGQGLQFLFEYFSETQRNKGNFPGRFSGRQFSNSRSEMNVSTLELGDSALYLCASSSLRINTGELFFGEGSRLTVL.

V and J are TRBV12-3 or TRBV12-4 and TRBJ1-1; TRBD1 matches at 10 bases. The V and J ends lost 9 bases and 0 bases, in that order; junction bases with no gene match: 7. The length of the CDR3 is 15 residues. CDR3: CASSVDRGLNTEAFF. The CDR3 nucleotides read TGTGCCAGTTCTGTTGACAGGGGGCTGAACACTGAAGCTTTCTTT.

This chain joins TRBV13 and TRBJ1-1; a weak D match, TRBD1 (6 bases). The CDR3 is 15 residues long. Trimming shortened V by 2 bases and J by 6 bases, and 16 bases separated the two germline ends. Germline-derived CDR1 and CDR2 are PRHDT and FYEKMQ (reference sequence). CDR3: CASSLNPGGGSEAFF. As DNA, the CDR3 is TGTGCCAGCAGCTTAAACCCGGGGGGCGGCTCTGAAGCTTTCTTT. The whole variable domain, filled in from reference TRBV13 and TRBJ1-1, reads AAGVIQSPRHLIKEKRETATLKCYPIPRHDTVYWYQQGPGQDPQFLISFYEKMQSDKGSIPDRFSAQQFSDYHSELNMSSLELGDSALYFCASSLNPGGGSEAFFGQGTRLTVV.

The rearrangement uses TRBV7-2 and TRBJ2-7; 11 bases fit TRBD2. The CDR3 covers 13 residues. The V gene end was trimmed by 5 bases and the J gene end by 3 bases; junction bases not matched to a gene: 0. From germline, CDR1 is SGHTA and CDR2 FQGNSA. This CDR3 is CASSGTSGYEQYF. The CDR3 region has the DNA TGTGCCAGCAGCGGGACTAGCGGCTACGAGCAGTACTTC.

Only a few counts were recorded for this clonotype. The chain has TRBV25-1 and TRBJ2-3, with D perhaps TRBD1 (6 bases). Germline CDR1 and CDR2: MGHDK and SYGVNS. The CDR3 runs 15 residues. Deletions cut 4 bases from V and 11 bases from J, with 22 bases between. CDR3 DNA sequence: TGTGCCAGCAGTGTACCCTTGGGGGCGACCCATGGGCAGTATTTT. It translates to CASSVPLGATHGQYF.

This clonotype has only a few counts. J is TRBJ1-6 and V is TRBV4-3; D is undetermined. V was trimmed by 0 bases and J by 0 bases, leaving 6 bases between them. The CDR3 is 16 residues long. Germline CDR1 and CDR2: LGHNA and YSLEER. CDR3 nucleotides: TGCGCCAGCAGCCAAGAGACCAGCTCCTATAATTCACCCCTCCACTTT. It encodes CASSQETSSYNSPLHF.

The table lists this clonotype with a few counts. V and J are TRBV4-2 and TRBJ2-2; D is perhaps TRBD1 (6 bases). Trimming left V 5 bases short and J 6 bases short, with 16 bases between. The CDR3 sequence is 15 residues long. The germline CDR1 and CDR2 sequences are LGHNA and YNFKEQ. The CDR3 DNA reads as TGTGCCAGCAGCGGACAGCCTAGTATTCCCGGGGAGCTGTTTTTT. This encodes CASSGQPSIPGELFF.